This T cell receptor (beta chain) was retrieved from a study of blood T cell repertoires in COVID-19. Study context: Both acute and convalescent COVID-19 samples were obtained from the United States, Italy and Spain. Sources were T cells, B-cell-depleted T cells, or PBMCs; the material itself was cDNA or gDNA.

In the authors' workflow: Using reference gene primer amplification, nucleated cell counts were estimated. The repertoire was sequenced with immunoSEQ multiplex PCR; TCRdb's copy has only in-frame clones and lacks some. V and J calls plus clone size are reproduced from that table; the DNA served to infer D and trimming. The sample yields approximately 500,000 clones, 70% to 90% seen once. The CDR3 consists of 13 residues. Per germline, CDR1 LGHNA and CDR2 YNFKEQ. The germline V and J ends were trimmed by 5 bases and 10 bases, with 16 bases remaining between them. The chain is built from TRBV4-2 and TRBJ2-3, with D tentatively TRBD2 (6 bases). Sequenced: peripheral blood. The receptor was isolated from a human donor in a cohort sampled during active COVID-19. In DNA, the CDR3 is TGTGCCAGCAGCTCGCCCGGCGGGGTCCCGCAGTATTTT. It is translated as CASSSPGGVPQYF.